The clone carrying this T cell receptor (beta chain) is deemed medium-sized by its frequency. Preparation of TRB cDNA libraries relied on 5' RACE carrying UMI labels. TCRdb re-called the 5' RACE reads; one entry per CDR3 protein, DNA not given. Its clone listing holds around 7,400 distinct CDR3 sequences. This record belongs to a study of CXCR3-negative and CXCR3-positive naive CD8 T cells. Across the whole study: Roughly 1.5 +/- 0.3 million TRB reads came from each library, giving some 140 million in total.

The CD45RO-CCR7+CD27+CD95- phenotype denoted naive CD8+ T cells. The CDR3 totals 16 residues. CDR1 KGHDR and CDR2 SFDVKD come from the germline V gene. The clonotype comes from a human donor in good health. Some clones in this sample may be carry-over from other donors' samples. Material: naive CXCR3- CD8+ T cells from blood. Subset in this sample: CD45RO-CCR7+CD27+CD95- naive CD8+ T cells lacking CXCR3 (TNR3-). The chain joins TRBV24-1 to TRBJ2-3. CDR3: CATSDLRPTGADTQYF.